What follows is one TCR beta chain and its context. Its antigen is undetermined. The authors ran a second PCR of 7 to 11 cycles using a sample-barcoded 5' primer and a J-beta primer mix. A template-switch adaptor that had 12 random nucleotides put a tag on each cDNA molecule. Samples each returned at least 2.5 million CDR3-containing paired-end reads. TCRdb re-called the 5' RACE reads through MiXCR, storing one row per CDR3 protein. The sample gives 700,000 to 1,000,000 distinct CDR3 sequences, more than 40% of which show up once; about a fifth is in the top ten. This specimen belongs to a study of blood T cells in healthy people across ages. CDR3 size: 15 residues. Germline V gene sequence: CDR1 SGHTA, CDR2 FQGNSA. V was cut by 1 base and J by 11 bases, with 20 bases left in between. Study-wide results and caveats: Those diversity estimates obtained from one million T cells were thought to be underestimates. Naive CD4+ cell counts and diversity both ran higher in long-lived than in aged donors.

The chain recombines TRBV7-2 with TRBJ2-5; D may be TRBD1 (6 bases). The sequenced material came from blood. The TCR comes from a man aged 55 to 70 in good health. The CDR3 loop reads CASSLEVTGYREQYF. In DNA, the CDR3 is TGTGCCAGCAGCTTAGAGGTAACAGGGTACAGGGAGCAGTACTTC.